These 31 T cell receptor beta chains were all obtained from the same sample, sequenced in a study of blood T cell repertoires in COVID-19. Some clones are missing from TCRdb's copy, which holds only in-frame ones; the method was immunoSEQ multiplex PCR. The sample carries around 170,000 clones, approximately 90% recorded once. What was sequenced was peripheral blood. The receptors here all came from a man between 18 and 29 years old who had recovered from COVID-19.

The chain combines TRBV12-3 or TRBV12-4 with TRBJ2-1, with D unclear. This CDR3 has 13 amino acids. The germline V and J ends were trimmed by 7 bases and 1 base, with 8 bases remaining between them. CDR3 coding DNA: TGTGCCAGCACAACGGGTTCCTACAATGAGCAGTTCTTC. Translated, it gives CASTTGSYNEQFF.

The chain uses TRBV18 and TRBJ2-7, with D tentatively TRBD1 (5 bases). In germline, CDR1 is KGHSH, CDR2 LQKENI. This CDR3 is 14 amino acids long. V was clipped by 5 bases and J by 6 bases, with 17 bases between them. The CDR3 here is CASSTQAGLGEQYF. The CDR3 DNA reads TGTGCCAGCTCAACTCAGGCAGGGTTGGGCGAGCAGTACTTC.

The gene calls are TRBV2 and TRBJ2-3; TRBD2 matches 8 bases. The CDR3 has 15 amino acids. The germline gives CDR1 SNHLY, CDR2 FYNNEI. Unmatched junction bases numbered 9, after V lost 6 bases and J lost 4 bases. CDR3 nucleotides: TGTGCCAGCAGCACCTGGACTAGCTTGGCAGATACGCAGTATTTT. Amino acids: CASSTWTSLADTQYF.

The rearrangement links TRBV28 to TRBJ1-1; D unresolved. Trimming removed 1 base at V and 1 base at J, with 7 bases between. Germline CDR1 is MDHEN and CDR2 is SYDVKM. This CDR3 comprises 14 residues. The CDR3 region has the DNA TGTGCCAGCAGTTTATATGTTCGGAACACTGAAGCTTTCTTT. Residues: CASSLYVRNTEAFF. Full variable domain (outside the CDR3, taken from reference TRBV28 and TRBJ1-1): DVKVTQSSRYLVKRTGEKVFLECVQDMDHENMFWYRQDPGLGLRLIYFSYDVKMKEKGDIPEGYSVSREKKERFSLILESASTNQTSMYLCASSLYVRNTEAFFGQGTRLTVV.

This clone was seen once. This chain connects TRBV3-1 (or the pseudogene TRBV3-2) to TRBJ2-1; 10 bases are shared with TRBD2. With V trimmed by 0 bases and J by 9 bases, 2 bases remained unmatched. Germline loops: CDR1 LGHDT, CDR2 YNNKEL (reference sequence). The CDR3 has 14 amino acids. The CDR3 spells CASSQETSGSEQFF. In DNA form, the CDR3 reads TGTGCCAGCAGCCAAGAGACTAGCGGGTCTGAGCAGTTCTTC.

The chain links TRBV11-2 to TRBJ2-1; 7 bases align to TRBD2. This CDR3 contains 14 residues. CDR1 is SGHAT, CDR2 FQNNGV, per germline. The V and J ends lost 5 bases and 7 bases, in that order; junction bases with no gene match: 8. As DNA, the CDR3 is TGTGCCAGCAGCGGAACTAGCGCTACTAATGAGCAGTTCTTC. Amino acids: CASSGTSATNEQFF.

The chain recombines TRBV4-3 with TRBJ1-4; TRBD1 matches at 9 bases. In germline, CDR1 is LGHNA, CDR2 YSLEER. V trimming: 2 bases; J trimming: 8 bases; junction bases outside the gene matches: 9. The CDR3 sequence is 16 residues long. Written as DNA, the CDR3 is TGCGCCAGCAGCCAACCGGGGGACAGGGAGGGCGAAAAACTGTTTTTT. Translation: CASSQPGDREGEKLFF.

The chain couples TRBV2 to TRBJ2-7; D unresolved. Trimming took 1 base from V and 9 from J, leaving 10 bases between them. Per the germline V gene, CDR1 is SNHLY and CDR2 is FYNNEI. CDR3 length equals 12 residues. The CDR3 sequence: CASSEVQKRQYF. CDR3 in DNA: TGTGCCAGCAGTGAAGTACAGAAAAGGCAGTACTTC.

This chain uses TRBV12-3 or TRBV12-4 with TRBJ2-3, with a weak D call TRBD1 (6 bases). This CDR3 is 13 amino acids long. The ends were cut back, 5 bases at V and 6 bases at J, with 12 bases in the middle. The CDR3 bases are TGTGCCAGCAGTATTAGAGGGGGTGATACGCAGTATTTT. Protein sequence: CASSIRGGDTQYF.

The J gene is TRBJ2-5, the V gene TRBV4-2; 9 nucleotides match TRBD2. The germline V gene encodes CDR1 LGHNA and CDR2 YNFKEQ. The junction had 10 bases not matched to a gene; V was cut back by 0 bases and J by 5 bases. The CDR3 runs to 17 residues. The CDR3 region is CASSQDLLAGLGETQYF. CDR3 coding DNA: TGTGCCAGCAGCCAAGATCTCCTAGCGGGATTGGGGGAGACCCAGTACTTC.

This chain uses TRBV4-1 with TRBJ2-7; TRBD1 matches 7 bases. The CDR3 extends over 14 amino acids. V shed 1 base, J shed 2 bases, and the junction held 2 bases outside the gene matches. Germline CDR1 MGHRA, CDR2 YSYEKL. This CDR3 reads CASSQAGGPYEQYF. The CDR3 coding sequence is TGCGCCAGCAGCCAAGCAGGGGGACCCTACGAGCAGTACTTC.

This CDR3 reads CASSVGRMSTQYF. The DNA of the CDR3 is TGTGCCAGCAGCGTAGGCCGAATGAGTACGCAGTATTTT. The rearrangement links TRBV9 to TRBJ2-3; D gene ambiguous. V gave up 0 bases and J gave up 8 bases, with 10 bases separating them. Looked up from germline, CDR1 is SGDLS and CDR2 is YYNGEE. There are 13 residues in the CDR3. Full variable domain (remainder filled in from reference TRBV9 and TRBJ2-3): DSGVTQTPKHLITATGQRVTLRCSPRSGDLSVYWYQQSLDQGLQFLIQYYNGEERAKGNILERFSAQQFPDLHSELNLSSLELGDSALYFCASSVGRMSTQYFGPGTRLTVL.

This clone was observed once. The chain couples TRBV5-6 to TRBJ1-3; 7 bases align to TRBD1. The ends lost 4 bases at V and 0 bases at J; junction bases unmatched: 10. Germline V gene lookup returns CDR1 SGHDT and CDR2 YYEEEE. The CDR3 has 17 amino acids. The CDR3 nucleotides are TGTGCCAGCAGCCCTTTAGGGGGCGTAAGCTCTGGAAACACCATATATTTT. Its protein is CASSPLGGVSSGNTIYF.

The V and J genes are TRBV6-5 and TRBJ1-1; D might be TRBD1 (5 bases). V dropped 2 bases and J dropped 6 bases, with 13 bases sitting between them. Germline V CDR1 and CDR2: MNHEY, SVGAGI. This CDR3 is 14 amino acids long. The CDR3 coding sequence is TGTGCCAGCAGTTACGGGCAGGGCCGGGCTGAAGCTTTCTTT. Translating gives CASSYGQGRAEAFF.

The table lists this clone with a count of one. The chain links TRBV7-8 to TRBJ1-1; D unclear. The V end was cut by 1 base, the J end by 5 bases, with 17 bases between. Germline values: CDR1 SGHVS, CDR2 FQNEAQ. The CDR3 is 16 residues long. The CDR3: CASSLVDRRKRTEAFF. CDR3 DNA: TGTGCCAGCAGCTTAGTCGATCGGCGGAAACGGACTGAAGCTTTCTTT.

As concerns this clone: In the same sample, other DNA sequences code for this CDR3. V and J are TRBV2 and TRBJ2-7, with D perhaps TRBD1 (6 bases). The germline V and J ends were trimmed by 1 base and 2 bases, with 12 bases remaining between them. Germline V gene data show CDR1 as SNHLY and CDR2 as FYNNEI. The length of the CDR3 is 15 residues. CDR3 protein: CASSEDPPGAYEQYF. The CDR3 DNA reads TGTGCCAGCAGTGAAGACCCTCCAGGGGCCTACGAGCAGTACTTC.

This clone was seen a few times. The chain is built from TRBV7-2 and TRBJ1-4, with 8 bases fitting TRBD1. Germline loops: CDR1 SGHTA, CDR2 FQGNSA. Trimming took 7 bases from V and 7 from J; bases not matched to a gene: 8. This CDR3 is 14 amino acids long. The CDR3 region has the DNA TGTGCCAGCAACTACAGGGGGTACGGTGAAAAACTGTTTTTT. Protein sequence: CASNYRGYGEKLFF. Variable domain in full (rest from reference TRBV7-2 and TRBJ1-4): GAGVSQSPSNKVTEKGKDVELRCDPISGHTALYWYRQSLGQGLEFLIYFQGNSAPDKSGLPSDRFSAERTGGSVSTLTIQRTQQEDSAVYLCASNYRGYGEKLFFGSGTQLSVL.

This chain uses TRBV19 with TRBJ1-5; 8 nucleotides agree with TRBD1. J was trimmed by 2 bases and V by 7 bases; bases with no gene match: 10. CDR3 length: 16 amino acids. Germline V gives CDR1 LNHDA, CDR2 SQIVND (reference sequence). CDR3 in DNA: TGTGCCAGTACCCCCTTCCAGGGGGCGGGCAATCAGCCCCAGCATTTT. This codes for CASTPFQGAGNQPQHF.

This chain uses TRBV6-2 or TRBV6-3 with TRBJ2-3; TRBD1 matches 12 bases. Germline values: CDR1 MNHEY, CDR2 SVGEGT. The CDR3 is 19 amino acids. V lost 4 bases to trimming and J lost 6 bases; unmatched junction nucleotides: 17. CDR3 sequence: CASSSESFGTGGLLDTQYF. As DNA, the CDR3 is TGTGCCAGCAGTTCCGAATCGTTCGGGACAGGGGGCCTTCTGGATACGCAGTATTTT.

The chain carries TRBV6-5 and TRBJ2-3; 9 nucleotides line up with TRBD2. The germline V gene encodes CDR1 MNHEY and CDR2 SVGAGI. CDR3 size: 14 residues. Unmatched junction bases numbered 0, after V lost 2 bases and J lost 3 bases. This chain's CDR3 is CASSYAGGTDTQYF. In DNA, the CDR3 is TGTGCCAGCAGTTACGCGGGGGGGACAGATACGCAGTATTTT.

The chain is built from TRBV4-1 and TRBJ1-5; D perhaps matches TRBD1 (5 bases). Germline V lookup: CDR1 MGHRA, CDR2 YSYEKL. V lost 2 bases to trimming and J lost 7 bases, with 24 bases between them. The CDR3 is 18 amino acids. CDR3 loop: CASSQIPIRGNPEQPQHF. CDR3 nucleotides: TGCGCCAGCAGCCAAATACCAATTAGGGGAAACCCTGAGCAGCCCCAGCATTTT.

The V call is TRBV27, the J call TRBJ1-1, with a weak D call TRBD1 (6 bases). Germline assignment: CDR1 MNHEY and CDR2 SMNVEV (reference sequence). The length of the CDR3 is 14 residues. V was pared by 2 bases and J by 4 bases, with 11 bases between. CDR3 sequence (DNA): TGTGCCAGCAGTTTACTAGGGGGGGGCACTGAAGCTTTCTTT. Amino acid sequence: CASSLLGGGTEAFF.

As for this clone: At the DNA level, this CDR3 is encoded by other sequences in the same sample as well. This chain uses TRBV5-1 with TRBJ2-7; D might be TRBD1 (6 bases). V was shortened by 2 bases and J by 3 bases, with 9 bases between the two germline ends. Germline CDR1 and CDR2: SGHRS and YFSETQ. This CDR3 has 13 residues. CDR3 in amino acids: CASSLDRNYEQYF. In nucleotides, the CDR3 is TGCGCCAGCAGCTTAGACAGGAACTACGAGCAGTACTTC.

The chain uses TRBV11-2 and TRBJ2-7, with unresolved D. Germline lookup yields CDR1 SGHAT and CDR2 FQNNGV. Deletions cut 7 bases from V and 3 bases from J, with 13 bases between. The CDR3 has 13 amino acids. In DNA, the CDR3 is TGTGCCAGCACCGTAGGCGGCCTCTACGAGCAGTACTTC. This sequence encodes CASTVGGLYEQYF.

V and J are TRBV9 and TRBJ2-3; D call uncertain. Germline CDR1 SGDLS, CDR2 YYNGEE. Trimming took off 4 bases at V and 3 bases at J, with 12 bases between the two ends. The length of the CDR3 is 14 residues. CDR3 protein: CASSSTSETDTQYF. The CDR3 region has the DNA TGTGCCAGCAGCTCGACTTCCGAGACAGATACGCAGTATTTT. Based on the CDR3 plus reference TRBV9 and TRBJ2-3, the full variable domain is DSGVTQTPKHLITATGQRVTLRCSPRSGDLSVYWYQQSLDQGLQFLIQYYNGEERAKGNILERFSAQQFPDLHSELNLSSLELGDSALYFCASSSTSETDTQYFGPGTRLTVL.

The V gene is TRBV10-3, the J gene TRBJ1-4, with a weak D call TRBD1 (5 bases). V lost 3 bases and J 8 bases, leaving 16 bases between the germline ends. CDR1 is ENHRY and CDR2 is SYGVKD in the germline V gene. This CDR3 has 15 amino acids. For the CDR3, the DNA is TGTGCCATCAGTGAACGGTCGCTCGGGGGGGAAAAACTGTTTTTT. Its translation is CAISERSLGGEKLFF.

The chain has TRBV15 and TRBJ1-2; perhaps TRBD1 as D (5 bases). The CDR3 is 16 amino acids. Trimming pared 3 bases from V and 0 bases from J, leaving 14 bases between. Germline assignment: CDR1 LNHNV and CDR2 YYDKDF (reference sequence). Written as DNA, the CDR3 is TGTGCCACCAGCAGCGAGAAGACAGTGACTAACTATGGCTACACCTTC. It encodes CATSSEKTVTNYGYTF.

This sequence joins TRBV19 and TRBJ1-1; D possibly corresponds to TRBD1 (6 bases). Germline loops: CDR1 LNHDA, CDR2 SQIVND (reference sequence). This CDR3 spans 14 amino acids. V lost 3 bases, J lost 2 bases, and 10 bases lay in between. CDR3 DNA sequence: TGTGCCAGTAGTATGGGGGCTTCAAACACTGAAGCTTTCTTT. It encodes CASSMGASNTEAFF.

This chain connects TRBV7-2 to TRBJ2-3; 10 bases match TRBD2. Germline loops: CDR1 SGHTA, CDR2 FQGNSA. CDR3 length: 16 residues. The V gene end was trimmed by 2 bases and the J gene end by 1 base; junction bases not matched to a gene: 3. The CDR3 is CASSLQGTSGTDTQYF. The CDR3 DNA reads TGTGCCAGCAGCTTACAAGGGACTAGCGGCACAGATACGCAGTATTTT.

The chain links TRBV11-1 to TRBJ2-3; 7 bases are shared with TRBD1. Germline CDR1 is SGHAT and CDR2 is FQDESV (reference sequence). This CDR3 comprises 16 residues. With V trimmed by 5 bases and J by 2 bases, 10 bases remained unmatched. In DNA, the CDR3 is TGTGCCAGCAGCCGCGGACAGGCCAAATACACAGATACGCAGTATTTT. This gives the protein CASSRGQAKYTDTQYF.

The rearrangement uses TRBV19 and TRBJ2-7; D might be TRBD1 (7 bases). CDR1 is LNHDA and CDR2 is SQIVND in the germline V gene (reference sequence). The V gene lost 5 bases and the J gene lost 4 bases, with 15 bases spanning the gap. This CDR3 is 14 amino acids long. Here the CDR3 DNA reads TGTGCCAGTAGTTTCAGGGGGACTGGTTACGAGCAGTACTTC. It encodes CASSFRGTGYEQYF.